This TCR beta chain was retrieved from a study of blood T cells in healthy people across ages. Germline V gives CDR1 SEHNR, CDR2 FQNEAQ (reference sequence). Trimming shortened V by 1 base and J by 6 bases, and 24 bases separated the two germline ends. This CDR3 has 18 residues. PCR was performed a second time for about 7 to 11 cycles using a sample-barcoded 5' primer and a J-beta primer mix. From each sample, at least 2.5 million paired-end reads containing CDR3 were obtained. TCRdb used MiXCR to reprocess the 5' RACE reads, holding one entry per CDR3 protein. The sample carries 1.4 million or so distinct CDR3 sequences, 35% to 45% recorded once.

The chain employs TRBV7-9 and TRBJ1-2; D remains ambiguous. The sequenced sample was blood. The TCR originated in a woman younger than 35 in good health. CDR3 nucleotide sequence: TGTGCCAGCAGCTTAGTCGCATCACCCCGGGATCAGACCAATGGCTACACCTTC. This codes for CASSLVASPRDQTNGYTF.